This record looks at one TCR beta chain sequence and its context. The J segment lost 3 bases and the V segment lost 4 bases, leaving 3 bases of the junction unmatched. The CDR3 is 13 amino acids. Germline V gives CDR1 SGHVS, CDR2 FQNEAQ. Profiled with immunoSEQ multiplex PCR; TCRdb holds only in-frame clones, not every one. This table holds 2 million to 2.5 million clones, roughly 93% found once. The data stem from a study of shared clonotypes between healthy human individuals. Study-wide context: The donor pool was made up of a couple of women and a few men aged 18 to 49. Three CD4 naive, three CD4 memory, two CD8 naive and one CD8 memory plate were used per donor.

The source is a man aged 18 to 29 in good health. Some clones in this sample may be carry-over from other donors' samples. Sequencing was carried out using naive CD4+ T cells from PBMCs. Noted subset: CD45RA+ positively selected. This chain links TRBV7-8 with TRBJ2-7; 7 nucleotides agree with TRBD2. The CDR3 loop reads CASSSGLVYEQYF. DNA for the CDR3: TGTGCCAGCAGCTCTGGACTAGTCTACGAGCAGTACTTC.